The TCR beta chain described here comes from a study of T cell repertoires in cytomegalovirus infection. In the study overall: Based on public TCR beta signatures, there were indications of CMV infection and of a matching HLA type. Study results and caveats: Ex vivo responses were dominated by HLA-C-restricted CMV-specific TCR beta clonotypes.

In this sample, this clonotype turned up a few times. The antigen is not known. MiXCR, run by TCRdb on the reads, gives a single entry per CDR3 protein. The sample gives hundreds of thousands of distinct CDR3 sequences, roughly 18% of which show up once; 8.7% is in the top ten. The CDR3 loop spans 14 amino acids. V was cut by 3 bases and J by 3 bases, with 11 bases left in between. In germline, CDR1 is GTSNPN, CDR2 SVGIG (reference sequence). The sequence came from a human donor in good health (CMV status not recorded). Some clones in this sample may be carry-over from other donors' samples. Sequenced material: PBMCs. V is TRBV30 and J is TRBJ2-2; a weak D match, TRBD1 (6 bases). In DNA, the CDR3 is TGTGCCTGGAGCGCGGACAGATACACCGGGGAGCTGTTTTTT. It codes for CAWSADRYTGELFF. The full variable domain, rest sourced from reference TRBV30 and TRBJ2-2, is SQTIHQWPATLVQPVGSPLSLECTVEGTSNPNLYWYRQAAGRGLQLLFYSVGIGQISSEVPQNLSASRPQDRQFILSSKKLLLSDSGFYLCAWSADRYTGELFFGEGSRLTVL.